The next 27 T cell receptor beta chains were all read from a single sample in a study of blood T cell repertoires in COVID-19. Clones were read by immunoSEQ multiplex PCR, and TCRdb kept only the in-frame ones, dropping some. This sample yields 390,000 or so clones, of which 90% are seen a single time; about 7% belongs to the top ten. Input material: peripheral blood. The source of these receptors is a man younger than 35 with active or convalescent COVID-19.

This sequence joins TRBV7-3 and TRBJ2-5; tentative D call: TRBD2 (6 bases). CDR1 is SGHTA, CDR2 FQGTGA, per germline. V shed 5 bases and J shed 5 bases, with 21 bases lying between them. This CDR3 contains 16 residues. Here the CDR3 DNA reads TGTGCCAGCAGCCTGGCGGGGTTGGAGGGTCGGGAGACCCAGTACTTC. It encodes CASSLAGLEGRETQYF.

The chain links TRBV2 to TRBJ2-7; 8 bases align to TRBD1. The CDR3 is 16 residues long. V lost 2 bases and J lost 0; bases outside the gene matches: 6. Germline V gives CDR1 SNHLY, CDR2 FYNNEI. CDR3 amino acids: CASSEILTGDSYEQYF. The CDR3, as DNA: TGTGCCAGCAGTGAAATTCTGACAGGGGACTCCTACGAGCAGTACTTC.

A note on this clone: The germline gene is not matched at one end of the junction; a read error may be the cause. This chain uses TRBV7-7 with TRBJ2-1; a weak D match, TRBD1 (5 bases). CDR1 and CDR2 (germline): SSHAT, FNYEAQ (reference sequence). The CDR3 consists of 16 residues. CDR3 nucleotide sequence: TGTGCTAGCAGCTTAGGGGCGACCAACAGGTACAATGAGCAGTTCTTC. Translating it yields CASSLGATNRYNEQFF.

The rearrangement links TRBV27 to TRBJ1-6; D remains unclear. The CDR3 runs 15 residues. V shed 5 bases and J shed 0 bases, with 8 bases lying between them. From germline, CDR1 is MNHEY and CDR2 SMNVEV (reference sequence). The CDR3 bases are TGTGCCAGCAGTAATTGGAGCTCCTATAATTCACCCCTCCACTTT. Translated: CASSNWSSYNSPLHF.

V and J are TRBV29-1 and TRBJ2-3; D gene ambiguous. The length of the CDR3 is 13 residues. The germline V gene encodes CDR1 SQVTM and CDR2 ANQGSEA. The ends were cut back, 4 bases at V and 4 bases at J, with 12 bases in the middle. The chain's CDR3 is CSVVFLLADTQYF. The CDR3, as DNA: TGCAGCGTTGTGTTTCTCCTCGCAGATACGCAGTATTTT.

The V and J genes are TRBV24-1 and TRBJ1-5; possible D gene TRBD1, 5 bases. V was shortened by 12 bases and J by 8 bases, with 16 bases between the two germline ends. This CDR3 is built from 12 residues. CDR1 KGHDR and CDR2 SFDVKD come from the germline V gene. The CDR3 region is CASAGVAEPQHF. CDR3 nucleotides: TGTGCCTCCGCGGGGGTTGCGGAGCCCCAGCATTTT.

A note on this clone: An end of the junction does not agree with germline; a read error may underlie this. The gene calls are TRBV7-6 and TRBJ2-1; TRBD1 matches at 8 bases. From germline, CDR1 is SGHVS and CDR2 FNYEAQ. This CDR3 contains 16 residues. DNA for the CDR3: TGTGCCAGCACCTTAAAGAGGGACAGGTTGAACAATGAGCAGTTCTTC. Translating it yields CASTLKRDRLNNEQFF.

The rearrangement joins TRBV5-4 to TRBJ2-3; TRBD1 is a possible D gene (5 bases). The CDR3 consists of 16 residues. Germline V CDR1 and CDR2: SGHNT, YYREEE (reference sequence). Trimming took 4 bases from V and 0 from J, leaving 15 bases between them. CDR3 sequence: CASSPDWGRSTDTQYF. The CDR3 bases are TGTGCCAGCAGCCCCGACTGGGGCCGAAGCACAGATACGCAGTATTTT.

The rearrangement uses TRBV27 and TRBJ1-6; D gene uncertain. Germline loops: CDR1 MNHEY, CDR2 SMNVEV (reference sequence). V lost 2 bases to trimming and J lost 9 bases, with 8 bases between them. The CDR3 sequence is 13 residues long. In nucleotides, the CDR3 is TGTGCCAGCAGTTTACGGCGGGTTTCACCCCTCCACTTT. Translating it yields CASSLRRVSPLHF.

The V and J genes are TRBV6-2 or TRBV6-3 and TRBJ1-1, with TRBD1 as a possible D gene (6 bases). V was pared by 6 bases and J by 4 bases, with 12 bases between. Germline V gene data show CDR1 as MNHEY and CDR2 as SVGEGT. The CDR3 loop spans 13 amino acids. In nucleotides, the CDR3 is TGTGCCAGCAGCCTCTCAGGGGCCACTGAAGCTTTCTTT. Its translation: CASSLSGATEAFF.

This clone was counted a few times. The chain is built from TRBV28 and TRBJ1-2; D ambiguous. This CDR3 comprises 16 residues. The V and J ends lost 3 bases and 1 base respectively, with 15 bases between them. Germline assignment: CDR1 MDHEN and CDR2 SYDVKM. The CDR3 sequence: CASSFLLGRGNYGYTF. CDR3 coding DNA: TGTGCCAGCAGTTTTCTACTGGGTCGGGGTAACTATGGCTACACCTTC.

This sequence joins TRBV2 and TRBJ1-6; TRBD1 aligns across 10 bases. The germline V gene has CDR1 SNHLY and CDR2 FYNNEI. V lost 8 bases, J lost 7 bases, and 8 bases stayed unmatched. The CDR3 extends over 15 amino acids. CDR3 coding DNA: TGTGCCAGCGGCCGGGACAGGGGCCCCAATTCACCCCTCCACTTT. This encodes CASGRDRGPNSPLHF.

V gene TRBV2 combines with J gene TRBJ1-5, with D perhaps matching TRBD1 (5 bases). CDR1 SNHLY and CDR2 FYNNEI come from the germline V gene. V was shortened by 4 bases and J by 0 bases, with 7 bases between the two germline ends. The CDR3 is 14 residues long. The CDR3 is CASSGQNSNQPQHF. The CDR3 nucleotides are TGTGCCAGCAGTGGACAGAATAGCAATCAGCCCCAGCATTTT.

The chain recombines TRBV10-3 with TRBJ1-2; no reliable D call. V was cut by 8 bases and J by 1 base, with 14 bases left in between. Germline CDR1 ENHRY, CDR2 SYGVKD. This CDR3 is built from 14 residues. The CDR3, as DNA: TGTGCCATCTCTCCCACCGGTAATAACTATGGCTACACCTTC. It specifies CAISPTGNNYGYTF.

This chain joins TRBV6-2 or TRBV6-3 and TRBJ2-1, with a possible D match to TRBD2 (5 bases). The CDR3 covers 12 residues. CDR1 is MNHEY and CDR2 is SVGEGT in the germline V gene. Trimming left V 1 base short and J 10 bases short, with 8 bases between. Written as DNA, the CDR3 is TGTGCCAGCAGTTACTACGGGGTGGAGCAGTTCTTC. Protein sequence: CASSYYGVEQFF.

V gene TRBV25-1 combines with J gene TRBJ1-1; TRBD1 matches 8 bases. V shed 7 bases, J shed 1 base, and the junction held 8 bases outside the gene matches. This CDR3 comprises 15 residues. Germline CDR1 reads MGHDK; CDR2 reads SYGVNS. The CDR3 region is CASTGTGYKNTEAFF. CDR3 coding DNA: TGTGCCAGCACTGGGACAGGATATAAGAACACTGAAGCTTTCTTT. The full variable domain, its missing parts supplied by reference TRBV25-1 and TRBJ1-1, is EADIYQTPRYLVIGTGKKITLECSQTMGHDKMYWYQQDPGMELHLIHYSYGVNSTEKGDLSSESTVSRIRTEHFPLTLESARPSHTSQYLCASTGTGYKNTEAFFGQGTRLTVV.

This chain joins TRBV7-9 and TRBJ1-1; TRBD1 might be the D (6 bases). CDR1 and CDR2 (germline): SEHNR, FQNEAQ (reference sequence). This CDR3 contains 15 residues. The V end lost 0 bases, the J end lost 1 base, and 9 bases lay between the germline ends. Written as DNA, the CDR3 is TGTGCCAGCAGCTTAGCGGGACACGGGAACACTGAAGCTTTCTTT. Amino acids: CASSLAGHGNTEAFF.

For this clone: Compared with germline, one end of the junction differs, possibly owing to a read error. The chain couples TRBV6-2 or TRBV6-3 to TRBJ1-5; the match to TRBD1 covers 7 bases. From germline, CDR1 is MNHEY and CDR2 SVGEGT. The CDR3 runs to 13 residues. The CDR3 sequence is CAISGQDVEPQHF. The CDR3 DNA reads TGTGCCATCAGTGGACAGGACGTAGAGCCCCAGCATTTT.

This clone was recorded only once. The genes are TRBV27 and TRBJ2-2, with D maybe TRBD2 (6 bases). V was clipped by 5 bases and J by 0 bases, with 16 bases between them. Germline V gene sequence: CDR1 MNHEY, CDR2 SMNVEV (reference sequence). CDR3 length: 17 residues. This CDR3 is CASSPRTGTPNTGELFF. The CDR3 DNA sequence: TGTGCCAGCAGTCCCAGAACCGGGACTCCGAACACCGGGGAGCTGTTTTTT.

The genes are TRBV4-3 and TRBJ2-1; 8 positions match TRBD2. The trim removed 1 base at V and 5 bases at J, leaving 4 bases unmatched. CDR3 length: 15 residues. Germline values: CDR1 LGHNA, CDR2 YSLEER. CDR3 nucleotides: TGCGCCAGCAGCCAAGGCGGCGGGGGGAACAATGAGCAGTTCTTC. It translates to CASSQGGGGNNEQFF.

This chain links TRBV5-1 with TRBJ2-1; D is unresolved. This CDR3 contains 14 residues. The germline V and J ends were trimmed by 0 bases and 8 bases, with 12 bases remaining between them. CDR1 and CDR2 (germline): SGHRS, YFSETQ. CDR3 coding DNA: TGCGCCAGCAGCTTGGGACAAGACAATGATGAGCAGTTCTTC. Residues: CASSLGQDNDEQFF.

V and J are TRBV5-6 and TRBJ1-6; D is undetermined. The CDR3 length is 14 residues. The V end was cut by 1 base, the J end by 7 bases, with 9 bases between. CDR1 SGHDT and CDR2 YYEEEE come from the germline V gene. CDR3 loop: CASSLRSSNSPLHF. The CDR3 DNA reads as TGTGCCAGCAGCTTGCGGAGCTCCAATTCACCCCTCCACTTT.

The rearrangement uses TRBV7-9 and TRBJ1-1; a possible D gene is TRBD1 (5 bases). V shed 2 bases and J shed 1 base, with 14 bases lying between them. Germline V gives CDR1 SEHNR, CDR2 FQNEAQ (reference sequence). The CDR3 covers 16 residues. The DNA of the CDR3 is TGTGCCAGCAGCTTATCGACGGGGGGATCGAACACTGAAGCTTTCTTT. Translation: CASSLSTGGSNTEAFF.

This sequence joins TRBV7-9 and TRBJ2-1; TRBD2 matches 11 bases. V lost 0 bases and J lost 4; bases outside the gene matches: 5. CDR3 length: 17 amino acids. Germline CDR1 SEHNR, CDR2 FQNEAQ (reference sequence). The CDR3 here is CASSLAQSSGGYNEQFF. For the CDR3, the DNA is TGTGCCAGCAGCTTAGCGCAGTCTAGCGGGGGGTACAATGAGCAGTTCTTC.

The V call is TRBV12-5, the J call TRBJ2-1; 9 bases are shared with TRBD1. Trimming cost V 7 bases and J 2 bases; bases outside gene matches: 6. The CDR3 contains 15 residues. Per the germline V gene, CDR1 is LGHNT and CDR2 is FRNRAP. For the CDR3, the DNA is TGTGCTAGTGCCTTAGGACAGGGGACCTACAATGAGCAGTTCTTC. This encodes CASALGQGTYNEQFF.

The gene calls are TRBV2 and TRBJ1-1; D not certain. V gave up 4 bases and J gave up 4 bases, with 10 bases separating them. Germline V gene lookup returns CDR1 SNHLY and CDR2 FYNNEI. The CDR3 is 13 residues long. This CDR3 is CASSASHLTEAFF. The CDR3 bases are TGTGCCAGCAGTGCCAGTCATCTCACTGAAGCTTTCTTT. Drawing the rest from reference TRBV2 and TRBJ1-1, the complete variable domain is EPEVTQTPSHQVTQMGQEVILRCVPISNHLYFYWYRQILGQKVEFLVSFYNNEISEKSEIFDDQFSVERPDGSNFTLKIRSTKLEDSAMYFCASSASHLTEAFFGQGTRLTVV.

In its sample, this clone was seen a few times. V gene TRBV4-3 combines with J gene TRBJ2-5, with 8 bases that match TRBD1. CDR1 and CDR2 from the germline V gene are LGHNA and YSLEER. The CDR3 covers 15 residues. V was clipped by 2 bases and J by 9 bases; unmatched bases: 11. CDR3 sequence (DNA): TGCGCCAGCAGCCAATGGACAGGGCCCTCAGGGGCCCAGTACTTC. Its translation: CASSQWTGPSGAQYF.